This T cell receptor (beta chain) comes out of a study of OX40 agonist ivuxolimab in advanced cancers. The wider study: A diagnosis of hepatocellular carcinoma, melanoma, renal cell or head and neck cancer was present in dose-escalation patients. Earlier treatment with anti-PD-1, anti-PD-L1 or anti-CTLA-4 was permitted, and 30% to 40% had received some. Partial responses were recorded for three patients, including one with hepatocellular carcinoma and two with cutaneous melanoma. General study findings and limits: There were, on average, more expanded clones in CD8+ T cells than in CD4+.

A word on this clone: The antigen remains undetermined.

Profiling relied on immunoSEQ multiplex PCR, and the TCRdb table lists in-frame clones only, not all of them. Here the sample spans around 20,000 clones, approximately 84% being singletons. Trimming removed 4 bases from V and 9 bases from J; junction bases left unmatched: 24. Germline lookup yields CDR1 SGHDN and CDR2 FVKESK. This CDR3 is 19 amino acids long. The chain combines TRBV14 with TRBJ2-7; 10 nucleotides match TRBD1. This TCR came from an adult with an advanced solid tumor such as melanoma, head and neck, liver or kidney cancer. The sequences come from CD4+ or CD8+ T cells sorted from blood, collected in a trial of the OX40 agonist ivuxolimab. As DNA, the CDR3 is TGTGCCAGCAGCCCGGGGGGACAGGGGATTACCTTCTCTACGAATGGGCAGTACTTC. Protein product: CASSPGGQGITFSTNGQYF. The full variable domain, completed using reference TRBV14 and TRBJ2-7, is EAGVTQFPSHSVIEKGQTVTLRCDPISGHDNLYWYRRVMGKEIKFLLHFVKESKQDESGMPNNRFLAERTGGTYSTLKVQPAELEDSGVYFCASSPGGQGITFSTNGQYFGPGTRLTVT.